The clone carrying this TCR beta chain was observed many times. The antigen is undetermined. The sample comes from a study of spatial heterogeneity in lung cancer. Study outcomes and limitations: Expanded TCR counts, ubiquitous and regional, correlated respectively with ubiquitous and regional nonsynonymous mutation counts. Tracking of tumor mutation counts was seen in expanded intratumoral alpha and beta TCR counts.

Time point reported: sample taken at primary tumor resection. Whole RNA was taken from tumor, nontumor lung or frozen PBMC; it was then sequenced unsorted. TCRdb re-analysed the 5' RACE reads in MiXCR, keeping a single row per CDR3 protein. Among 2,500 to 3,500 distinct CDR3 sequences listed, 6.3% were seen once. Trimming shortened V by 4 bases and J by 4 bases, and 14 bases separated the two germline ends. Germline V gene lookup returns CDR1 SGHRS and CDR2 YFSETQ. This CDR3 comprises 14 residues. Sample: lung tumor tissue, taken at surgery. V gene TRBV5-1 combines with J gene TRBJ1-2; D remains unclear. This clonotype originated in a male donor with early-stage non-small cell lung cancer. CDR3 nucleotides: TGCGCCAGCAGCCCGGAGTTGCCAGCCTATGGCTACACCTTC. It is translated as CASSPELPAYGYTF. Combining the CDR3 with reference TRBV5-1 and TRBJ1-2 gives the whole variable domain KAGVTQTPRYLIKTRGQQVTLSCSPISGHRSVSWYQQTPGQGLQFLFEYFSETQRNKGNFPGRFSGRQFSNSRSEMNVSTLELGDSALYLCASSPELPAYGYTFGSGTRLTVV.